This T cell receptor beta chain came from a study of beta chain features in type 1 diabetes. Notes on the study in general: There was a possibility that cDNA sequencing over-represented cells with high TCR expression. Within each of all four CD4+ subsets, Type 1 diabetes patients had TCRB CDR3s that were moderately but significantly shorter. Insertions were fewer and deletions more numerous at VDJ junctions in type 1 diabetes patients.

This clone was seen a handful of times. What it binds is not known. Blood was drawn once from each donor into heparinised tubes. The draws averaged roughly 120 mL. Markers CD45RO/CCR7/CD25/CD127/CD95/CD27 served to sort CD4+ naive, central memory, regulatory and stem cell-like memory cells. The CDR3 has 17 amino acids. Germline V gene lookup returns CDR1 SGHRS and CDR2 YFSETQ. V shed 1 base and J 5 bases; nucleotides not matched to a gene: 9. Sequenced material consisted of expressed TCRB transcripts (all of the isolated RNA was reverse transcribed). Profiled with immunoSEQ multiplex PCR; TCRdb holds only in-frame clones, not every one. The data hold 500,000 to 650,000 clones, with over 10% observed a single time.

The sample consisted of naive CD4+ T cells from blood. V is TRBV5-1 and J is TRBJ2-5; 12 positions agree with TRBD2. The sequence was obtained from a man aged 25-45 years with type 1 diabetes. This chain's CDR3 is CASSLLTSGGIPETQYF. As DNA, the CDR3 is TGCGCCAGCAGCTTGTTGACTAGCGGGGGAATCCCGGAGACCCAGTACTTC.